This T cell receptor (beta chain) was recovered during a study of cytomegalovirus exposure and HLA in healthy donors. 60 Vbeta and 13 Jbeta primers were used in PCR. Profiled with immunoSEQ multiplex PCR; TCRdb holds only in-frame clones, not every one. The profile shows under 200,000 clones, 68% of them singletons. The sample comprised PBMCs. This clonotype was obtained from a man aged 50-59 years in good health and CMV-seronegative.

CDR3 residues: CASSIGAGRLAETQYF. CDR3 coding DNA: TGTGCCAGTAGTATAGGGGCAGGGAGGTTGGCGGAGACCCAGTACTTC. The chain joins TRBV19 to TRBJ2-5, with D perhaps TRBD2 (6 bases). The CDR3 consists of 16 residues. V shed 1 base and J shed 5 bases, with 17 bases lying between them. CDR1 is LNHDA, CDR2 SQIVND, per germline (reference sequence).